Below, 7 T cell receptor beta chains from the same sample are listed, as sequenced in a study of cytomegalovirus exposure and HLA in healthy donors (TCRdb year 2017). Preparation of the library involved the immunoSEQ multiplex PCR assay. The multiplex PCR relied on a mix of 60 forward primers for TCR Vbeta segments and 13 reverse primers for TCR Jbeta segments. Not all clones reach the TCRdb copy of this immuneACCESS table, which keeps in-frame sequences only. Checked studies attribute under half of the gap to unresolved V genes and leave the rest unexplained. The sample table lists 150,000 to 200,000 clones, 70% of them with a count of one. In total, the top ten clones hold 4.7% of the sample. The sample consisted of PBMCs. The source is a man aged 18-30 years in good health and CMV-seropositive.

This chain links TRBV7-3 with TRBJ1-1, with TRBD1 matching 7 bases. The CDR3 length is 14 residues. The J segment lost 0 bases and the V segment lost 5 bases, leaving 3 bases of the junction unmatched. The germline V gene encodes CDR1 SGHTA and CDR2 FQGTGA. The CDR3 loop is CASSPTGMNTEAFF. CDR3 in DNA: TGTGCCAGCAGCCCGACAGGGATGAACACTGAAGCTTTCTTT.

The rearrangement uses TRBV7-9 and TRBJ2-7; 9 bases align to TRBD1. The trim removed 2 bases at V and 6 bases at J, leaving 2 bases unmatched. Germline loops: CDR1 SEHNR, CDR2 FQNEAQ (reference sequence). The CDR3 is 13 residues long. This chain's CDR3 is CASSLTGGSEQYV. The CDR3 nucleotides are TGTGCCAGCAGCTTAACAGGGGGCTCCGAGCAGTACGTC.

The rearrangement uses TRBV7-9 and TRBJ1-1, with TRBD1 identical over 7 bases. The trim removed 4 bases at V and 5 bases at J, leaving 4 bases unmatched. The germline gives CDR1 SEHNR, CDR2 FQNEAQ (reference sequence). The CDR3 spans 13 residues. The CDR3 DNA sequence: TGTGCCAGCAGCTCTGAGGGGGCGACTGAAGCTTTCTTT. Translating gives CASSSEGATEAFF.

This clone was detected a few times. The CDR3 nucleotides read TGTGCCAGCAGTAAAAACAGACAGGGGGCCACTGAAGCTTTCTTT. Protein product: CASSKNRQGATEAFF. J is TRBJ1-1 and V is TRBV25-1; 10 nucleotides line up with TRBD1. This CDR3 comprises 15 residues. The germline V gene encodes CDR1 MGHDK and CDR2 SYGVNS. The junction had 7 bases not matched to a gene; V was cut back by 5 bases and J by 4 bases.

This clone was found once. The chain is built from TRBV2 and TRBJ1-1, with D hard to call. This CDR3 has 12 amino acids. Looked up from germline, CDR1 is SNHLY and CDR2 is FYNNEI. Trimming left V 4 bases short and J 6 bases short, with 9 bases between. The CDR3 sequence: CASSVSRAEAFF. CDR3 nucleotide sequence: TGTGCCAGCAGTGTATCGCGGGCTGAAGCTTTCTTT.

The chain uses TRBV6-5 and TRBJ2-5, with D hard to call. CDR3 size: 13 residues. Trimming removed 5 bases from V and 2 bases from J, with 9 bases in between. Germline V gene sequence: CDR1 MNHEY, CDR2 SVGAGI. The DNA for the CDR3 is TGTGCCAGCAGTCCGAGCGTACAAGAGACCCAGTACTTC. Protein product: CASSPSVQETQYF.

This clone was detected once. The genes are TRBV28 and TRBJ1-1; the D is unclear. The CDR3 is 12 residues long. Trimming stripped 5 bases from V and 4 bases from J, with 8 bases between. Germline V gives CDR1 MDHEN, CDR2 SYDVKM. The CDR3 protein is CASSPSGTEAFF. In DNA, the CDR3 is TGTGCCAGCAGTCCCTCGGGCACTGAAGCTTTCTTT.